This passage covers 3 T cell receptor beta chains from one sample sequenced in a study of blood T cell repertoires in COVID-19. Libraries were prepared by immunoSEQ multiplex PCR; TCRdb keeps only in-frame clonotypes and omits some of them. In the table there are tens of thousands of clones, approximately 85% of which are singletons. Sequenced material: peripheral blood. The source of these receptors is a human donor in a cohort sampled during active COVID-19.

The chain carries TRBV23-1 and TRBJ2-1, with TRBD2 matching 7 bases. TRBV23-1 is identified as an open reading frame with a role that is uncertain. V was clipped by 4 bases and J by 6 bases; unmatched bases: 6. CDR3 length: 14 amino acids. This chain's CDR3 is CASSPRDYGNEQFF. The CDR3 coding sequence is TGCGCCAGCAGTCCTCGGGACTACGGCAATGAGCAGTTCTTC.

This clone was observed a handful of times. J is TRBJ1-5 and V is TRBV10-3; 8 nucleotides agree with TRBD1. V dropped 7 bases and J dropped 6; count of bases not matched to a gene: 5. The CDR3 has 13 residues. Germline V gene lookup returns CDR1 ENHRY and CDR2 SYGVKD. This CDR3 reads CAITDRVGQPQHF. The DNA for the CDR3 is TGTGCCATCACGGACAGGGTGGGTCAGCCCCAGCATTTT.

The V gene is TRBV2, the J gene TRBJ1-5; the match to TRBD1 covers 8 bases. The CDR3 is 14 residues long. After removal of 4 bases from V and 5 bases from J, the junction contained 4 bases not matched to a gene. From germline, CDR1 is SNHLY and CDR2 FYNNEI. This CDR3 reads CASSVQGEYQPQHF. The CDR3 DNA reads as TGTGCCAGCAGTGTACAGGGGGAATATCAGCCCCAGCATTTT.